This T cell receptor (beta chain) is drawn from a study of blood T cell repertoires in COVID-19. Study-wide background: COVID-19 samples from acute and convalescent phases originated in the United States, Italy and Spain. PBMCs, B-cell-depleted T cells, or T cells were the source of the cDNA or gDNA that made up the material.

Assay: immunoSEQ multiplex PCR; the TCRdb copy retains only in-frame clones and omits some. Found here are around 240,000 clones, 80% to 90% of them singletons; the top ten hold approximately 1.5%. With 0 bases removed from V and 2 bases from J, the gap between germline ends came to 12 bases. In germline, CDR1 is SGDLS, CDR2 YYNGEE. This CDR3 has 15 amino acids. This TCR derives from a middle-aged woman who had recovered from COVID-19. This chain uses TRBV9 with TRBJ2-7; no clear D. The sample consisted of peripheral blood. This chain's CDR3 is CASSVGAETAYEQYF. In nucleotides, the CDR3 is TGTGCCAGCAGCGTAGGGGCCGAAACCGCCTACGAGCAGTACTTC.